This T cell receptor beta chain was sequenced for a study of blood T cell repertoires in COVID-19. The germline CDR1 and CDR2 sequences are LNHDA and SQIVND (reference sequence). V lost 3 bases, J lost 3 bases, and 8 bases lay in between. This CDR3 has 13 amino acids. Authors' data handling: Quantification of nucleated cells was approximated via reference gene primer amplification. TCRdb's copy holds only in-frame clones and misses some; the assay was immunoSEQ multiplex PCR. The V and J calls and clone size come from that table; D and trimming were worked out from the DNA. Of 150,000 to 200,000 clones in the sample, roughly 82% are singletons; the top ten hold about 10%.

The rearrangement links TRBV19 to TRBJ1-2; D may be TRBD1 (5 bases). What was sequenced was PBMCs or T cells enriched from blood (not recorded which). This sequence originates from a man aged 50-60 years who had recovered from COVID-19. DNA of the CDR3: TGTGCCAGTAGTATCTCCAGGGACTATGGCTACACCTTC. It encodes CASSISRDYGYTF.